The 23 T cell receptor beta chains below were found in one sample sequenced in a study of shared clonotypes between healthy human individuals. The method was immunoSEQ multiplex PCR; TCRdb's version includes in-frame clones alone and lacks a portion of them. Of a few million clones listed, 85% to 95% were seen once; the top ten hold under 0.45%. What was sequenced was naive CD4+ T cells from PBMCs. Documented subset: CD45RA+ positively selected. The receptor set was obtained from a man aged 18 to 35 in good health. Some clones in this sample may be carry-over from other donors' samples.

This chain's CDR3 is CASSGNNEQFF. CDR3 coding DNA: TGTGCCAGCAGCGGTAACAATGAGCAGTTCTTC. This rearrangement joins TRBV9 to TRBJ2-1; D is unresolved. V was cut by 3 bases and J by 5 bases, with 3 bases left in between. CDR3 length: 11 residues. The germline V gene has CDR1 SGDLS and CDR2 YYNGEE.

The chain uses TRBV10-3 and TRBJ1-3; D remains ambiguous. This CDR3 has 13 amino acids. In germline, CDR1 is ENHRY, CDR2 SYGVKD. V lost 9 bases and J 0 bases, leaving 9 bases between the germline ends. The chain's CDR3 is CAIMSFSGNTIYF. CDR3 bases: TGTGCCATTATGTCCTTCTCTGGAAACACCATATATTTT.

The chain links TRBV19 to TRBJ2-5; the D gene could be TRBD1 or TRBD2 (6 bases each). The ends were cut back, 6 bases at V and 5 bases at J, with 19 bases in the middle. The CDR3 contains 15 residues. Germline CDR1 LNHDA, CDR2 SQIVND (reference sequence). The CDR3 protein is CASSRRVGGMETQYF. The CDR3 region has the DNA TGTGCCAGTAGCCGACGTGTGGGGGGCATGGAGACCCAGTACTTC.

V gene TRBV27 combines with J gene TRBJ2-7; unclear D gene. Germline V lookup: CDR1 MNHEY, CDR2 SMNVEV (reference sequence). CDR3 length: 16 residues. V lost 0 bases and J 1 base, leaving 13 bases between the germline ends. The DNA of the CDR3 is TGTGCCAGCAGTTTATCGGGTAGTACGAGGTCCTACGAGCAGTACTTC. It specifies CASSLSGSTRSYEQYF.

This clone was found once. CDR3 amino acids: CASSLNGRANNEQFF. CDR3 DNA: TGTGCCAGCAGCTTAAACGGGAGGGCCAACAATGAGCAGTTCTTC. V is TRBV7-2 and J is TRBJ2-1; TRBD2 agrees at 8 bases. The V gene's germline CDR1 is SGHTA and CDR2 FQGNSA. The CDR3 runs to 15 residues. Germline trimming cut 2 bases from V and 5 bases from J; bases unmatched to any gene: 5.

The chain employs TRBV7-8 and TRBJ2-3; 8 nucleotides match TRBD2. V shed 1 base and J 3 bases; nucleotides not matched to a gene: 6. CDR1 is SGHVS, CDR2 FQNEAQ, per germline. The CDR3 runs to 16 residues. In DNA, the CDR3 is TGTGCCAGCAGCTTAGTGGCGGGGGGCAGGACAGATACGCAGTATTTT. This encodes CASSLVAGGRTDTQYF. Together with reference TRBV7-8 and TRBJ2-3, the CDR3 gives the full variable domain: GAGVSQSPRYKVAKRGQDVALRCDPISGHVSLFWYQQALGQGPEFLTYFQNEAQLDKSGLPSDRFFAERPEGSVSTLKIQRTQQEDSAVYLCASSLVAGGRTDTQYFGPGTRLTVL.

Concerning this clone: The sample contains more than one DNA sequence encoding this CDR3. V usage is TRBV18 and J usage is TRBJ2-5; perhaps TRBD2 as D (5 bases). Per the germline V gene, CDR1 is KGHSH and CDR2 is LQKENI. The CDR3 spans 13 residues. Trimming pared 3 bases from V and 1 base from J, leaving 6 bases between. In DNA form, the CDR3 reads TGTGCCAGCTCACCCGGGGTCCAAGAGACCCAGTACTTC. It encodes CASSPGVQETQYF. Based on the CDR3 plus reference TRBV18 and TRBJ2-5, the full variable domain is NAGVMQNPRHLVRRRGQEARLRCSPMKGHSHVYWYRQLPEEGLKFMVYLQKENIIDESGMPKERFSAEFPKEGPSILRIQQVVRGDSAAYFCASSPGVQETQYFGPGTRLLVL.

In the case of this clone: Within the sample, other DNA sequences also encode this same CDR3. V usage is TRBV5-6 and J usage is TRBJ2-1; 7 bases line up with TRBD2. V gave up 2 bases and J gave up 10 bases; unmatched junction bases: 3. Germline V lookup: CDR1 SGHDT, CDR2 YYEEEE. The CDR3 covers 12 residues. This chain's CDR3 is CASSLRGGEQFF. The CDR3 DNA sequence: TGTGCCAGCAGCTTAAGGGGAGGGGAGCAGTTCTTC.

V gene TRBV28 combines with J gene TRBJ1-5; the D is unclear. There are 13 residues in the CDR3. Trimming pared 8 bases from V and 4 bases from J, leaving 12 bases between. Germline loops: CDR1 MDHEN, CDR2 SYDVKM. Here the CDR3 DNA reads TGTGCCAGCGGAGGGCACCAAAATCAGCCCCAGCATTTT. It yields the protein CASGGHQNQPQHF.

The chain joins TRBV5-4 to TRBJ1-3; tentatively, D is TRBD1 (5 bases). Deletions cut 4 bases from V and 2 bases from J, with 13 bases between. The CDR3 extends over 15 amino acids. Germline CDR1 is SGHNT and CDR2 is YYREEE (reference sequence). The CDR3 DNA sequence: TGTGCCAGCAGCCCTGATGGGACGCCTGGAAACACCATATATTTT. This sequence encodes CASSPDGTPGNTIYF.

As concerns this clone: This specimen includes other DNA sequences encoding the same CDR3. The J gene is TRBJ2-5, the V gene TRBV7-2; TRBD1 matches at 7 bases. The V segment lost 4 bases and the J segment 3 bases; nucleotides outside the gene matches: 2. Germline CDR1 reads SGHTA; CDR2 reads FQGNSA. The CDR3 loop spans 13 amino acids. The CDR3 DNA reads TGTGCCAGCAGCTCGGGACAGAAAGAGACCCAGTACTTC. It is translated as CASSSGQKETQYF.

The rearrangement joins TRBV7-9 to TRBJ1-2; D is ambiguous. Trimming took 2 bases from V and 7 from J, leaving 14 bases between them. The V gene's germline CDR1 is SEHNR and CDR2 FQNEAQ (reference sequence). CDR3 length equals 14 residues. The CDR3 loop is CASSLPVPTSGYTF. CDR3 nucleotide sequence: TGTGCCAGCAGCTTACCGGTCCCGACGAGTGGCTACACCTTC.

The chain combines TRBV18 with TRBJ2-7; 14 bases fit TRBD2. The J segment lost 7 bases and the V segment lost 3 bases, leaving 5 bases of the junction unmatched. The CDR3 has 15 residues. In germline, CDR1 is KGHSH, CDR2 LQKENI. The CDR3 spells CASSPTTSGRVEQYF. Here the CDR3 DNA reads TGTGCCAGCTCACCCACGACTAGCGGGAGGGTGGAGCAGTACTTC.

This clone was detected only once. V gene TRBV28 combines with J gene TRBJ2-5; possible D gene TRBD2, 5 bases. The ends were cut back, 2 bases at V and 1 base at J, with 11 bases in the middle. From germline, CDR1 is MDHEN and CDR2 SYDVKM. This CDR3 spans 15 amino acids. CDR3 in amino acids: CASSLRGWGQETQYF. For the CDR3, the DNA is TGTGCCAGCAGTTTACGGGGTTGGGGCCAAGAGACCCAGTACTTC. The full variable domain, its missing parts supplied by reference TRBV28 and TRBJ2-5, is DVKVTQSSRYLVKRTGEKVFLECVQDMDHENMFWYRQDPGLGLRLIYFSYDVKMKEKGDIPEGYSVSREKKERFSLILESASTNQTSMYLCASSLRGWGQETQYFGPGTRLLVL.

The CDR3 is CASSPGLVSTDTQYF. Here the CDR3 DNA reads TGTGCCAGCAGCCCGGGACTAGTTAGCACAGATACGCAGTATTTT. The chain links TRBV5-6 to TRBJ2-3; 8 bases are shared with TRBD2. The germline V gene encodes CDR1 SGHDT and CDR2 YYEEEE. The CDR3 contains 15 residues. The J segment lost 0 bases and the V segment lost 4 bases, leaving 4 bases of the junction unmatched.

V usage is TRBV2 and J usage is TRBJ2-7, with D unclear. V was cut by 5 bases and J by 5 bases, with 10 bases left in between. The V gene's germline CDR1 is SNHLY and CDR2 FYNNEI. CDR3 length: 12 residues. The CDR3 coding sequence is TGTGCCAGCAGTTCGAATGTCGACGAGCAGTACTTC. Protein product: CASSSNVDEQYF.

This clone has just one count. J is TRBJ2-7 and V is TRBV28; 9 positions match TRBD2. Germline CDR1 MDHEN, CDR2 SYDVKM. V lost 6 bases to trimming and J lost 3 bases; unmatched junction nucleotides: 3. The CDR3 is 13 amino acids. CDR3 coding DNA: TGTGCCAGCAGCCCTAGCGGGGACTACGAGCAGTACTTC. It specifies CASSPSGDYEQYF.

The V call is TRBV27, the J call TRBJ2-5; D uncertain. V shed 5 bases and J shed 3 bases, with 19 bases lying between them. CDR3 length: 16 amino acids. Per the germline V gene, CDR1 is MNHEY and CDR2 is SMNVEV (reference sequence). Written as DNA, the CDR3 is TGTGCCAGCAGTCCGTACCGAGGCAGAGGAAAAGAGACCCAGTACTTC. Its translation: CASSPYRGRGKETQYF.

The chain carries TRBV7-8 and TRBJ1-1; TRBD1 agrees at 9 bases. The V and J ends lost 4 bases and 7 bases, in that order; junction bases with no gene match: 7. The CDR3 runs to 14 residues. CDR1 and CDR2 from the germline V gene are SGHVS and FQNEAQ. The chain's CDR3 is CASSWGQGAGEAFF. As DNA, the CDR3 is TGTGCCAGCAGCTGGGGACAGGGTGCCGGTGAAGCTTTCTTT.

The gene calls are TRBV4-1 and TRBJ1-2, with 7 bases identical to TRBD1. V shed 0 bases and J 4 bases; nucleotides not matched to a gene: 5. Germline CDR1 is MGHRA and CDR2 is YSYEKL. The length of the CDR3 is 15 residues. CDR3 sequence: CASSQDLRGLYGYTF. The CDR3 DNA is TGCGCCAGCAGCCAAGATTTGAGGGGGCTCTATGGCTACACCTTC.

Points on this clone: Within the sample, other DNA sequences also encode this same CDR3. CDR3: CASSLGGTQYF. CDR3 coding DNA: TGTGCCAGCAGTTTGGGGGGGACCCAGTACTTC. The rearrangement uses TRBV28 and TRBJ2-5, with D possibly being TRBD2 (6 bases). V was cut by 3 bases and J by 7 bases, with 6 bases left in between. There are 11 residues in the CDR3. Germline V gene lookup returns CDR1 MDHEN and CDR2 SYDVKM.

V gene TRBV4-2 combines with J gene TRBJ2-7; 9 bases agree with TRBD2. CDR1 is LGHNA, CDR2 YNFKEQ, per germline. This CDR3 spans 16 amino acids. V gave up 0 bases and J gave up 4 bases; unmatched junction bases: 7. CDR3 sequence reads: CASSQERAGGPYEQYF. The CDR3 DNA sequence: TGTGCCAGCAGCCAAGAGAGGGCGGGAGGGCCGTACGAGCAGTACTTC.

The chain recombines TRBV2 with TRBJ1-2; possibly TRBD1 for D (5 bases). Germline CDR1 SNHLY, CDR2 FYNNEI. The V end lost 6 bases, the J end lost 4 bases, and 15 bases lay between the germline ends. The CDR3 runs to 14 residues. CDR3 sequence (DNA): TGTGCCAGCAGGCCTACTTCGGGGGTCTATGGCTACACCTTC. Its protein is CASRPTSGVYGYTF.